This T cell receptor (beta chain) was identified in a study of T cell repertoires in cytomegalovirus infection. V shed 5 bases and J shed 7 bases, with 14 bases lying between them. From germline, CDR1 is SGHAT and CDR2 FQNNGV. CDR3 length equals 13 residues. As to this clonotype: Its antigen is not known.

Study results and limitations: Identification of carriers of CMV plus the relevant HLA was achieved through cumulative public TCR beta family frequency. Dominant in the ex vivo response were TCR beta clonotypes restricted by HLA-C and specific for CMV.

TCRdb re-analysed the reads in MiXCR, keeping a single row per CDR3 protein. The sample gives approximately 89,000 distinct CDR3 sequences, 20% to 30% of which show up once; roughly 45% is in the top ten. The source of this sequence is a human donor in good health (CMV status not recorded). Some clones in this sample may be carry-over from other donors' samples. The gene calls are TRBV11-2 and TRBJ1-1; D call uncertain. Sequences were derived from CD8+ T cells from cultured PBMCs, sampled from culture after CMV antigen stimulation. CDR3 sequence: CASSVGKRVEAFF. DNA of the CDR3: TGTGCCAGCAGCGTAGGCAAGCGGGTTGAAGCTTTCTTT.